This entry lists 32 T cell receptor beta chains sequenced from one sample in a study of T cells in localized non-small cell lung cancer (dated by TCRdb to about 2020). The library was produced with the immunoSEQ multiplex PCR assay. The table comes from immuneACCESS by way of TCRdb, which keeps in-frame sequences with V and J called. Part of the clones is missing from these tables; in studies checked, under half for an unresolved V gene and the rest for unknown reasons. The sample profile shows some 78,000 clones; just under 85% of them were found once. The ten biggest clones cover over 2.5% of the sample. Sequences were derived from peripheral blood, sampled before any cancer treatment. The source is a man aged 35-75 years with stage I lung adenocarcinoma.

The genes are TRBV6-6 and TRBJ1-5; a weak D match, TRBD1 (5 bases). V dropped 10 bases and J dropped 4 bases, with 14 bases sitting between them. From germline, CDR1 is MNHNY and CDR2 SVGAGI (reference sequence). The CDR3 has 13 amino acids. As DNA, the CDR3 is TGTGCCATTGCGGACAAATTTAATCAGCCCCAGCATTTT. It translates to CAIADKFNQPQHF.

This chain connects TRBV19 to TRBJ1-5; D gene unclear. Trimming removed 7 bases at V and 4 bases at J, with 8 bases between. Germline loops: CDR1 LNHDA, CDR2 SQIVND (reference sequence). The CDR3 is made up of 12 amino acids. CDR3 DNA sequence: TGTGCCAGTAACGCAGTGAATCAGCCCCAGCATTTT. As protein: CASNAVNQPQHF.

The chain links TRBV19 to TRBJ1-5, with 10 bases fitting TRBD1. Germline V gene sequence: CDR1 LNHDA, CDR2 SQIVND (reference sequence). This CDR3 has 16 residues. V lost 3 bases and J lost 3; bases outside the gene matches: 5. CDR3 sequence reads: CASSIRTGGNNQPQHF. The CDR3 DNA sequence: TGTGCCAGTAGTATCAGGACAGGGGGAAACAATCAGCCCCAGCATTTT.

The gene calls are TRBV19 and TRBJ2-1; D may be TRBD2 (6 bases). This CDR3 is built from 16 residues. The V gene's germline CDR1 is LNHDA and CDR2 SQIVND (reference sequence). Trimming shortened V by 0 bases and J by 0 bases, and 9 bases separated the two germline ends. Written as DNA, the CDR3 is TGTGCCAGTAGTATAGACGGAGGGAGCTCCTACAATGAGCAGTTCTTC. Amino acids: CASSIDGGSSYNEQFF.

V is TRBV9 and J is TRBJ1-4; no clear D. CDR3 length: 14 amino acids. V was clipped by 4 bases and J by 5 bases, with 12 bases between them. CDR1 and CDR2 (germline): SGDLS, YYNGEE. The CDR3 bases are TGTGCCAGCAGCAAAGACCGGTTAAATGAAAAACTGTTTTTT. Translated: CASSKDRLNEKLFF.

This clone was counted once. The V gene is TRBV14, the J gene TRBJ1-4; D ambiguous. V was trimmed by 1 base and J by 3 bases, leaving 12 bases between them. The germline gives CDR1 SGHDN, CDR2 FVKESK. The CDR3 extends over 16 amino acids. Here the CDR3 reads CASSQGRTVSNEKLFF. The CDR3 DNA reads TGTGCCAGCAGCCAAGGCAGGACGGTCTCTAATGAAAAACTGTTTTTT.

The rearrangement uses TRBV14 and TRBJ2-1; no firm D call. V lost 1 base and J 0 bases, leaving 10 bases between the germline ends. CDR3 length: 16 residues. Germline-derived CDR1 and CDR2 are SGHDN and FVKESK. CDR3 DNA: TGTGCCAGCAGCCAAGGAAGGGTTAGCTCCTACAATGAGCAGTTCTTC. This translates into CASSQGRVSSYNEQFF.

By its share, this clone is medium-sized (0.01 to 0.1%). CDR3 protein: CAWSPLGGGNQPQHF. As DNA, the CDR3 is TGTGCCTGGAGTCCTCTGGGGGGGGGCAATCAGCCCCAGCATTTT. The V and J genes are TRBV30 and TRBJ1-5; D is perhaps TRBD1 (5 bases). CDR3 size: 15 residues. V was trimmed by 2 bases and J by 2 bases, leaving 13 bases between them. Germline CDR1 reads GTSNPN; CDR2 reads SVGIG (reference sequence).

The CDR3 protein is CAWTLGVIPQAFF. The CDR3 DNA sequence: TGTGCCTGGACCCTCGGGGTCATTCCGCAAGCTTTCTTT. The rearrangement links TRBV30 to TRBJ1-1; D ambiguous. The CDR3 has 13 amino acids. Germline-derived CDR1 and CDR2 are GTSNPN and SVGIG (reference sequence). The germline V and J ends were trimmed by 4 bases and 9 bases, with 18 bases remaining between them.

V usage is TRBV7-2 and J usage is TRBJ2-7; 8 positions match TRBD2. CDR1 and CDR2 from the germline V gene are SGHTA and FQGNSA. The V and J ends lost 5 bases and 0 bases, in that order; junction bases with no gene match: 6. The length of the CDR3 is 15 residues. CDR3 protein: CASSVTSGISYEQYF. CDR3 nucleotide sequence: TGTGCCAGCAGCGTTACTAGCGGAATCTCCTACGAGCAGTACTTC.

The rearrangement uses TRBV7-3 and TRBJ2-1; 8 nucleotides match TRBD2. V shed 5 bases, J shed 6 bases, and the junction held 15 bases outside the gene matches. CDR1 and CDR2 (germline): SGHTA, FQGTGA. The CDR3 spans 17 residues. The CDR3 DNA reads TGTGCCAGCAGCCCACACCCACTAGCGGACCTCGGCAATGAGCAGTTCTTC. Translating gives CASSPHPLADLGNEQFF.

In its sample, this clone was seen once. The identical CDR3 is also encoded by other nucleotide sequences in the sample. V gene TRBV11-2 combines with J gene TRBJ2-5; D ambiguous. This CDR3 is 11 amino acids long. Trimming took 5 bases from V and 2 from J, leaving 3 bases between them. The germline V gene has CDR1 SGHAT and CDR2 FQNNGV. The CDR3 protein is CASSLQETQYF. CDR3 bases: TGTGCCAGCAGCCTACAAGAGACCCAGTACTTC.

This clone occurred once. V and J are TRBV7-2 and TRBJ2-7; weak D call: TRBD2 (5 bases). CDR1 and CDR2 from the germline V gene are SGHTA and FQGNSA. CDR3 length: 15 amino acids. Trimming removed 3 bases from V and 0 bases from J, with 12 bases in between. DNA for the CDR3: TGTGCCAGCAGCTTTCGAAGCGGAGGCTCCTACGAGCAGTACTTC. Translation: CASSFRSGGSYEQYF.

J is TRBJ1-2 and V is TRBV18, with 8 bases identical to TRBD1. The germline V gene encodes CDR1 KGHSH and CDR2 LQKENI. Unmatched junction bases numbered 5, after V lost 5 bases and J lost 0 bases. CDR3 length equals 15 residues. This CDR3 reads CASSARQGPNYGYTF. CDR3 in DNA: TGTGCCAGCTCAGCAAGACAGGGGCCTAACTATGGCTACACCTTC.

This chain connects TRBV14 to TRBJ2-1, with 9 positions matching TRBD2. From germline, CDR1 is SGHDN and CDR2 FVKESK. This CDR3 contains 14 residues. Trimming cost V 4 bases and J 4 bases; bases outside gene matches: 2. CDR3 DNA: TGTGCCAGCAGCCTTCTAGCGGGGTACAATGAGCAGTTCTTC. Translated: CASSLLAGYNEQFF. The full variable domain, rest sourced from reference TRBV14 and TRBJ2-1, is EAGVTQFPSHSVIEKGQTVTLRCDPISGHDNLYWYRRVMGKEIKFLLHFVKESKQDESGMPNNRFLAERTGGTYSTLKVQPAELEDSGVYFCASSLLAGYNEQFFGPGTRLTVL.

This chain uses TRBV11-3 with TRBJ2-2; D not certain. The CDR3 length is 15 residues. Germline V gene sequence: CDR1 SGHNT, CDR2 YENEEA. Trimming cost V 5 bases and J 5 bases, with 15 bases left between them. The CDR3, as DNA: TGTGCCAGCAGCCCTACTGATCTTATTACCGGGGAGCTGTTTTTT. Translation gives CASSPTDLITGELFF.

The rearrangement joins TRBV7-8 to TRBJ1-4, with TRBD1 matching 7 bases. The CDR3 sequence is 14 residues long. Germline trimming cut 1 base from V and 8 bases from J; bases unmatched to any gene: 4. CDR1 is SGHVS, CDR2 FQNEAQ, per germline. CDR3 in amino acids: CASSLGQGGEKLFF. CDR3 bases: TGTGCCAGCAGCTTAGGACAGGGTGGGGAAAAACTGTTTTTT. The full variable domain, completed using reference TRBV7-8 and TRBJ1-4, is GAGVSQSPRYKVAKRGQDVALRCDPISGHVSLFWYQQALGQGPEFLTYFQNEAQLDKSGLPSDRFFAERPEGSVSTLKIQRTQQEDSAVYLCASSLGQGGEKLFFGSGTQLSVL.

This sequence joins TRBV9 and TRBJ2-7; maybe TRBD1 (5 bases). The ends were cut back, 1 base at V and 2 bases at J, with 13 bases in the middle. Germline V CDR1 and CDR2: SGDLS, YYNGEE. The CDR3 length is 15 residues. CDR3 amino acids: CASSVSQGPTYEQYF. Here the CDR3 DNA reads TGTGCCAGCAGCGTATCCCAGGGCCCGACCTACGAGCAGTACTTC.

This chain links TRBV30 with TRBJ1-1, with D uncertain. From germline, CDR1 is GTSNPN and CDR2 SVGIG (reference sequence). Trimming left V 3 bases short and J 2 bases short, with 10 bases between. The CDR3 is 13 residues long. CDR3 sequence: CAWSQRHNTEAFF. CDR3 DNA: TGTGCCTGGAGCCAAAGACACAACACTGAAGCTTTCTTT.

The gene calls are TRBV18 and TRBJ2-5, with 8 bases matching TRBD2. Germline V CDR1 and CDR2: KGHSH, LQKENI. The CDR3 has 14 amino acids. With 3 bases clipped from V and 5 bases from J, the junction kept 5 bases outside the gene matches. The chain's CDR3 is CASSPLPGGETQYF. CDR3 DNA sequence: TGTGCCAGCTCACCTCTACCGGGGGGGGAGACCCAGTACTTC.

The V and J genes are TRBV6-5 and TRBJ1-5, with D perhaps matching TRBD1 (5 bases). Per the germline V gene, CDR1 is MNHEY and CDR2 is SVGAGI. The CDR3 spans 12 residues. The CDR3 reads CDSVQGNQPQHF. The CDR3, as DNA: TGTGACTCGGTGCAGGGAAATCAGCCCCAGCATTTT.

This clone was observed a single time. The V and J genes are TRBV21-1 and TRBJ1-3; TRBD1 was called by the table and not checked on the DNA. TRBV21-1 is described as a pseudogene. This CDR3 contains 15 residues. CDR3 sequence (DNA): TGTGCCACCCTGGACAGGGTCGACGCCAGAAACACCATATATTTT. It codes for CATLDRVDARNTIYF.

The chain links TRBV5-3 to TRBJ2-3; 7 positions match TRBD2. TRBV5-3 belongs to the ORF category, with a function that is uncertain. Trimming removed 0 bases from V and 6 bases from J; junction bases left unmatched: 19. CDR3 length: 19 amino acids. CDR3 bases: TGTGCCAGAAGCTTGGCCAAGCGGGGACGCCTTGGCCGGGTTGATACGCAGTATTTT. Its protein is CARSLAKRGRLGRVDTQYF.

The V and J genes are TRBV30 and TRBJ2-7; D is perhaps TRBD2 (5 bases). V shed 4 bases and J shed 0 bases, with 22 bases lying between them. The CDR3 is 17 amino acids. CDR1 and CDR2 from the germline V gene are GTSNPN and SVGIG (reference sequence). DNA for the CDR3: TGTGCCTGGAACCCTCGAGGCGGAGGCAGCCTCTCCTACGAGCAGTACTTC. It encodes CAWNPRGGGSLSYEQYF. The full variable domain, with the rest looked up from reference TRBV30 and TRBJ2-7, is SQTIHQWPATLVQPVGSPLSLECTVEGTSNPNLYWYRQAAGRGLQLLFYSVGIGQISSEVPQNLSASRPQDRQFILSSKKLLLSDSGFYLCAWNPRGGGSLSYEQYFGPGTRLTVT.

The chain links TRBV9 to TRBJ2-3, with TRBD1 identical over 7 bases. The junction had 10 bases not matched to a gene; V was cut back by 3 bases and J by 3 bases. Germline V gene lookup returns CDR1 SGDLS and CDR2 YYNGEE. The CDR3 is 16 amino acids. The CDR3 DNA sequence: TGTGCCAGCAGCGCCCGACAGGGAACGATAACAGATACGCAGTATTTT. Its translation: CASSARQGTITDTQYF.

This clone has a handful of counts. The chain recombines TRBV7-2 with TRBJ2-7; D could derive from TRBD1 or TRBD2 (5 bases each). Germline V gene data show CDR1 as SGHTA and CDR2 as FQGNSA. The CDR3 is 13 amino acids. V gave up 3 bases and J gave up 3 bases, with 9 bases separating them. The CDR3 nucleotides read TGTGCCAGCAGCTTGCCTGGGGGCTACGAGCAGTACTTC. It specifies CASSLPGGYEQYF.

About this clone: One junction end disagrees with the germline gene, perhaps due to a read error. This CDR3 is CARRQGPYNKQFF. For the CDR3, the DNA is TGTGCCCGAAGACAGGGGCCCTACAATAAGCAGTTCTTC. The chain combines TRBV30 with TRBJ2-1, with 8 bases identical to TRBD1. The CDR3 covers 13 residues. Germline values: CDR1 GTSNPN, CDR2 SVGIG (reference sequence).

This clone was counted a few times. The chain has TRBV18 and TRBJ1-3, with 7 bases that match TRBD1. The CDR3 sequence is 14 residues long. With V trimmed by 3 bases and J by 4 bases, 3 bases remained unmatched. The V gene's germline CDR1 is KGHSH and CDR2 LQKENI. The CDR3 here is CASSPTGTGNTIYF. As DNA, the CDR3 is TGTGCCAGCTCACCGACAGGGACAGGAAACACCATATATTTT. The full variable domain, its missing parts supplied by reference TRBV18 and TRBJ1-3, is NAGVMQNPRHLVRRRGQEARLRCSPMKGHSHVYWYRQLPEEGLKFMVYLQKENIIDESGMPKERFSAEFPKEGPSILRIQQVVRGDSAAYFCASSPTGTGNTIYFGEGSWLTVV.

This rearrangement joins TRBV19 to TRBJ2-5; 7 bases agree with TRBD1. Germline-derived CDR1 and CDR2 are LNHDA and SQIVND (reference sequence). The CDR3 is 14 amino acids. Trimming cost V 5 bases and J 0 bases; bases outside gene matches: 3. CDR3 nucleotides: TGTGCCAGTAGTGAACAGGGGAACCAAGAGACCCAGTACTTC. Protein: CASSEQGNQETQYF.

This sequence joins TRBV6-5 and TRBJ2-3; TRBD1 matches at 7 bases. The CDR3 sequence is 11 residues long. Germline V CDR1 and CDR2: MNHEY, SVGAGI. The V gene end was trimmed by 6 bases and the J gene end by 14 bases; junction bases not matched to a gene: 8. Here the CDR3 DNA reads TGTGCCAGCAGCCCAGACAGGGATCTGTATTTT. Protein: CASSPDRDLYF.

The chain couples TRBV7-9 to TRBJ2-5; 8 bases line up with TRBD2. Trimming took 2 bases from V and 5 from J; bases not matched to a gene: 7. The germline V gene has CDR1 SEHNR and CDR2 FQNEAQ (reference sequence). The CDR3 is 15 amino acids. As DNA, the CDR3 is TGTGCCAGCAGCTTAAATCCGGGACTAGGGGAGACCCAGTACTTC. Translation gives CASSLNPGLGETQYF. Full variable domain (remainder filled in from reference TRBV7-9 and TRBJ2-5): DTGVSQNPRHKITKRGQNVTFRCDPISEHNRLYWYRQTLGQGPEFLTYFQNEAQLEKSRLLSDRFSAERPKGSFSTLEIQRTEQGDSAMYLCASSLNPGLGETQYFGPGTRLLVL.

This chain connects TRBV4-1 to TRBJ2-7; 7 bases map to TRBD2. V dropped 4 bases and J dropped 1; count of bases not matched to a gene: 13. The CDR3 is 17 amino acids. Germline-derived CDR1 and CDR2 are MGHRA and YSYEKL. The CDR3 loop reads CASSLQRMGLPSYEQYF. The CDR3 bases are TGCGCCAGCAGCCTCCAAAGAATGGGACTACCTTCCTACGAGCAGTACTTC.